This T cell receptor beta chain is from a study of blood T cell repertoires in COVID-19 (dated by TCRdb to 2020 to 2022). Context from the whole study: The collaborator samples originated in the United States, Italy and Spain and spanned the acute and convalescent phases of COVID-19. Subjects who had been exposed to COVID-19, were actively infected with it, or had recovered from it provided the deeply sampled blood TCRbeta repertoires that made up the dataset. The sample metadata nearly always contained a de-identified subject ID, COVID-19 status, age in years and sex. The prospective study material was composed of cDNA or gDNA derived from T cells, B-cell-depleted T cells, or PBMCs. The repertoires were released in a freely available public database intended as a resource for research on the immune response to SARS-CoV-2. HLA class I and class II types, where available, came from metadata supplied by the sample provider rather than from assay-based typing. The samples were drawn from the first 160 participants of the ongoing ImmuneRACE study and from under 1,500 subjects provided by 6 global collaborators. General study outcomes and caveats: How much clinical and demographic metadata was included differed by source and by participant, and the metadata was provided uncurated.

Collaborating institutions collected whole blood in K2EDTA tubes following their own protocols. Collaborator samples were shipped for TCRbeta analysis as frozen whole blood, isolated PBMCs, or DNA extracted from either sample type. Regarding this clone: Its antigen is still unknown. No quality values exist for individual bases; no much larger clone is one base distant.

TCRbeta CDR3 regions were amplified from genomic DNA by means of the immunoSEQ Assay, a bias-controlled multiplex PCR. Per the original workflow: The number of nucleated cells in each sample was estimated from the amplification of reference gene primers within the assay. To quantify the absolute abundance of each unique TCRbeta CDR3 rearrangement, sequence reads were collapsed and filtered. For each sample, productive Simpson clonality was calculated as the square root of Simpson's diversity index over productive rearrangements. TCRdb provides this immuneACCESS table in a form limited to in-frame rearrangements. Some clones are lacking; in checked studies, under half of them reflect an unresolved V gene, and why the rest are absent is not known. D and trimming come from the DNA, and the V and J calls and clone size come from that table. This sample is represented by 150,000 to 200,000 clones; 75% to 80% of them were singletons. Approximately 15% of the sample rests with the top ten.

The CDR3 measures 13 amino acids from cysteine to phenylalanine. Only the CDR3 DNA stays, 39 bases, in frame from base 1. V loses 4 bases, J loses 4 bases, and the germline ends lie 8 bases apart. CDR1 and CDR2, per the germline V gene, are KGHSH and LQKENI. Sample: peripheral blood. Recombination linked TRBV18 to TRBJ1-5, with a tentative D gene TRBD1 over 5 matching bases. The TCR originated in a woman older than 75 with acute or convalescent COVID-19. Here is the DNA: TGTGCCAGCTCACAAGGGGAAAATCAGCCCCAGCATTTT. Its protein is CASSQGENQPQHF. The CDR3 plus the reference TRBV18 and TRBJ1-5 genes for the other parts give the full variable domain: NAGVMQNPRHLVRRRGQEARLRCSPMKGHSHVYWYRQLPEEGLKFMVYLQKENIIDESGMPKERFSAEFPKEGPSILRIQQVVRGDSAAYFCASSQGENQPQHFGDGTRLSIL.